The sequence of this T cell receptor (beta chain) was determined in a study of breast tumors, draining lymph nodes, adjacent tissues. Overall study findings and caveats: Tumors had less TCR diversity than lymph nodes, more than nontumor tissue. The lymph node origin of tumor T cells was framed as consistent with a hypothesis, not demonstrated. Findings are consistent with lymph node origin and intratumoral expansion of most tumor T cells. Luminal-like breast cancer showed significantly greater tumor-nontumor repertoire similarity than basal-like breast cancer did.

Each CDR3 protein is one row after TCRdb ran MiXCR on the multiplex PCR reads. The top ten hold 1.2% to 1.5% of the sample, which has approximately 210,000 distinct CDR3 sequences, roughly 32% seen once. The germline V gene has CDR1 SQVTM and CDR2 ANQGSEA. The CDR3 has 13 amino acids. Unmatched junction bases numbered 7, after V lost 8 bases and J lost 5 bases. Axillary draining lymph nodes of breast cancer patients supplied the node samples. A remark on this clonotype: Antigen unknown.

The chain joins TRBV29-1 to TRBJ1-4; 8 bases align to TRBD1. The sample taken for sequencing was axillary lymph node tissue. The receptor was derived from a female donor with breast cancer. Some clones in this sample may be carry-over from other donors' samples. The CDR3 region has the DNA TGCAGCTCCGGACAGGGTGTAAATGAAAAACTGTTTTTT. The encoded protein is CSSGQGVNEKLFF.